The source of this TCR beta chain is a study of metastatic and nonmetastatic thyroid tumors. Background on the study: Across peripheral blood and tumor or nodule tissue samples taken from malignant and benign thyroid patients, the repertoires were compared with one another. Study-level points and caveats: Benign nodules reportedly had significantly lower TCR beta diversity than malignant thyroid tumors in blood and tumor.

By frequency in the sample, this clone is large. Its antigen is undetermined. Patients underwent thyroid surgery, and none had received any treatment before it. V was cut by 3 bases and J by 0 bases, with 15 bases left in between. CDR3 length: 16 amino acids. Germline V gene lookup returns CDR1 MNHNS and CDR2 SASEGT. The authors' processing: Using the CDR3 differences seen across clinicopathological groups, the authors built a distant-metastasis classifier for papillary thyroid cancer, which was meant to discriminate distant-metastatic patients. TCRdb re-called clones via MiXCR from the PCR reads. TCRdb's processing, not the authors', yielded these V and J calls. The sample lists around 6,400 clones, around 16% seen once, with more than 9.5% in the top ten.

The V and J genes are TRBV6-1 and TRBJ2-7, with D unclear. The receptor comes from a male donor with papillary thyroid cancer or a benign thyroid nodule (not recorded which). Some clones in this sample may be carry-over from other donors' samples. Sequenced: tumor tissue. As DNA, the CDR3 is TGTGCCAGCAGTGATAGGAATCGGAAGAGCTCCTACGAGCAGTACTTC. Amino acid sequence: CASSDRNRKSSYEQYF.